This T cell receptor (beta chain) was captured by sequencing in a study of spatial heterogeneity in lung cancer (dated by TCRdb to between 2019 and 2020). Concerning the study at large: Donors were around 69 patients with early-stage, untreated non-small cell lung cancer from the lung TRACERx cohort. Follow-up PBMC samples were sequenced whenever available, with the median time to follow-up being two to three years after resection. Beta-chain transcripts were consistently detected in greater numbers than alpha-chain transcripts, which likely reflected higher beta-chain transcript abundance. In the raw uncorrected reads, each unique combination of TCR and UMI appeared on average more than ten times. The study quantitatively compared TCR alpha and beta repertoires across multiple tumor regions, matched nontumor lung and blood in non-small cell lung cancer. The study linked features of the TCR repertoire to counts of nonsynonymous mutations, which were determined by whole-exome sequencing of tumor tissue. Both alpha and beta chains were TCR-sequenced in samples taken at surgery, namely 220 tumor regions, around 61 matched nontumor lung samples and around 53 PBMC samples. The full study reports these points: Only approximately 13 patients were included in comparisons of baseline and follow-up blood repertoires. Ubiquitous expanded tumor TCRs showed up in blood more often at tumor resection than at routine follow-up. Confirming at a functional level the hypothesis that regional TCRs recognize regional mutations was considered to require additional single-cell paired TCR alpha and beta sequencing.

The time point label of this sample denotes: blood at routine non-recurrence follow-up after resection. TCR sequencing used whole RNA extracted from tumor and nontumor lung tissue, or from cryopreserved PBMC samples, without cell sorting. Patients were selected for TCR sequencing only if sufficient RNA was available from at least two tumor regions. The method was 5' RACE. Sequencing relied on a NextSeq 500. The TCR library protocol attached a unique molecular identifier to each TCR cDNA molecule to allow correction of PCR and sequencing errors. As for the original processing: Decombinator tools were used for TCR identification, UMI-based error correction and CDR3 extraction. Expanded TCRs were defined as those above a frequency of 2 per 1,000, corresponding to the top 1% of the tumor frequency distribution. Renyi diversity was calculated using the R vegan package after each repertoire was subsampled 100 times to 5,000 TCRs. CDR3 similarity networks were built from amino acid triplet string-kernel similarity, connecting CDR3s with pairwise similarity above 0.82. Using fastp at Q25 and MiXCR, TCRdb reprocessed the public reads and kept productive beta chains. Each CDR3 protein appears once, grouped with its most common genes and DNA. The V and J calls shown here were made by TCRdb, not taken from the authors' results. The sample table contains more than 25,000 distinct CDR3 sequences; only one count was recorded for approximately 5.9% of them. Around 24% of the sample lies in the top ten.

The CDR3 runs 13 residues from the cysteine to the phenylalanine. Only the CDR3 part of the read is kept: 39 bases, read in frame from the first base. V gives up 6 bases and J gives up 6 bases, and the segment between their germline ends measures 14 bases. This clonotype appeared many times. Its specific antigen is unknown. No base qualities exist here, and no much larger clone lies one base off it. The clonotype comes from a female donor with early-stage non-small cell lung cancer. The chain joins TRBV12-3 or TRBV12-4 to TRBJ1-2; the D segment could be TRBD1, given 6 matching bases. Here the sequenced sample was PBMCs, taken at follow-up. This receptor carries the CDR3 CASRAGTSNGYTF. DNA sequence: TGTGCCAGCAGGGCCGGGACATCAAATGGCTACACCTTC.